Included here is one T cell receptor beta chain sequence, with context. This entry belongs to a study of blood T cell repertoires in COVID-19. Across the study: Researchers got acute and convalescent COVID-19 samples from the United States, Italy and Spain. Nucleic acid was either cDNA or gDNA, and it came from T cells, B-cell-depleted T cells, or PBMCs.

The CDR3 spans 13 residues. Germline V lookup: CDR1 DFQATT, CDR2 SNEGSKA (reference sequence). V was pared by 3 bases and J by 3 bases, with 10 bases between. Source study methods: Reference gene primer amplification yielded estimated nucleated cell counts. The method was immunoSEQ multiplex PCR; TCRdb's version includes in-frame clones alone and lacks a portion of them. The D gene and trimming were derived from the DNA, and the V and J assignments and clone size from that table. The data contain roughly 100,000 clones, approximately 80% of them seen just once; the ten biggest clones take up 12%. The sequence was collected from a human donor in a cohort sampled during active COVID-19. The sequenced sample consisted of peripheral blood. The chain recombines TRBV20-1 with TRBJ2-3; the D is unclear. CDR3 amino acids: CSASPSGTDTQYF. For the CDR3, the DNA is TGCAGTGCTAGTCCTTCGGGTACAGATACGCAGTATTTT.